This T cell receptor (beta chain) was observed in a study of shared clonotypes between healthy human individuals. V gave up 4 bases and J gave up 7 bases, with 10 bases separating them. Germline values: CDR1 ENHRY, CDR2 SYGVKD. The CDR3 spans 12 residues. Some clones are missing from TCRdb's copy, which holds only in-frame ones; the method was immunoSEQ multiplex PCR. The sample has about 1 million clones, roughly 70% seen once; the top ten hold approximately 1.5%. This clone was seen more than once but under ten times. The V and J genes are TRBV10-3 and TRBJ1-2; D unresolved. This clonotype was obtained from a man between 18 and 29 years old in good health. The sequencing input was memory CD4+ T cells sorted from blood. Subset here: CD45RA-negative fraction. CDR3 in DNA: TGTGCCATCAGTGGCCAGGACGGTGGCTACACCTTC. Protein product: CAISGQDGGYTF.